These 30 T cell receptor beta chains came from one sample sequenced in a study of long-term antiretroviral therapy in people with HIV. The authors ran the immunoSEQ assay, v3.0, at survey level. Data came from immunoSEQ multiplex PCR; TCRdb stores just in-frame clones and leaves some out. Among some 15,000 clones listed, about 80% were seen once. The sample was unsorted PBMCs, taken 0.1 years after starting antiretroviral therapy. The receptors stem from a man aged 18 to 29 with HIV.

This chain links TRBV5-1 with TRBJ2-2, with TRBD1 identical over 7 bases. The CDR3 runs to 14 residues. Germline V lookup: CDR1 SGHRS, CDR2 YFSETQ. The V gene end was trimmed by 5 bases and the J gene end by 4 bases; junction bases not matched to a gene: 5. CDR3 loop: CASRIQGTTGELFF. The CDR3 DNA is TGCGCCAGCAGAATACAGGGGACCACCGGGGAGCTGTTTTTT.

The gene calls are TRBV30 and TRBJ1-2; no firm D call. V was pared by 4 bases and J by 2 bases, with 8 bases between. The germline V gene encodes CDR1 GTSNPN and CDR2 SVGIG (reference sequence). This CDR3 contains 12 residues. The CDR3 protein is CAWKHRNYGYTF. CDR3 nucleotides: TGTGCCTGGAAACATAGGAACTATGGCTACACCTTC.

The V and J genes are TRBV5-1 and TRBJ2-7; D unresolved. Trimming removed 2 bases at V and 1 base at J, with 10 bases between. The CDR3 extends over 14 amino acids. Germline assignment: CDR1 SGHRS and CDR2 YFSETQ. The CDR3 DNA reads TGCGCCAGCAGCTTAAGTCAGTCATCCTACGAGCAGTACTTC. This sequence encodes CASSLSQSSYEQYF.

This chain's CDR3 is CASSRAQQETQYF. The CDR3 coding sequence is TGTGCCAGCTCACGGGCTCAACAAGAGACCCAGTACTTC. This sequence joins TRBV18 and TRBJ2-5; D ambiguous. Trimming shortened V by 4 bases and J by 2 bases, and 8 bases separated the two germline ends. The CDR3 runs to 13 residues. Germline-derived CDR1 and CDR2 are KGHSH and LQKENI.

The V and J genes are TRBV19 and TRBJ1-5, with D possibly matching TRBD1 (6 bases). CDR3 length: 13 residues. Trimming stripped 9 bases from V and 4 bases from J, with 13 bases between. Germline values: CDR1 LNHDA, CDR2 SQIVND (reference sequence). The CDR3 protein is CASSLRGNQPQHF. The CDR3 DNA follows: TGTGCCAGCTCTCTTAGGGGGAATCAGCCCCAGCATTTT.

The chain recombines TRBV11-2 with TRBJ1-2, with D uncertain. This CDR3 region has 15 residues. Germline CDR1 is SGHAT and CDR2 is FQNNGV. Trimming pared 4 bases from V and 9 bases from J, leaving 21 bases between. The CDR3 protein is CASSSLLRRGDSYTF. The CDR3 DNA reads TGTGCCAGCAGCTCACTCCTTAGACGAGGTGACAGCTACACCTTC.

The chain recombines TRBV19 with TRBJ2-3; D remains ambiguous. The V gene lost 3 bases and the J gene lost 0 bases, with 13 bases spanning the gap. Per the germline V gene, CDR1 is LNHDA and CDR2 is SQIVND (reference sequence). The CDR3 loop spans 16 amino acids. DNA of the CDR3: TGTGCCAGTAGTATTTATTTGTCCACCAGCACAGATACGCAGTATTTT. Translating gives CASSIYLSTSTDTQYF.

This clone was counted a single time. V and J are TRBV6-5 and TRBJ1-1; no clear D gene. The CDR3 is 13 amino acids. Germline CDR1 MNHEY, CDR2 SVGAGI. V was trimmed by 4 bases and J by 4 bases, leaving 10 bases between them. The CDR3, as DNA: TGTGCCAGCAGTTTCCGCGGAAGCACTGAAGCTTTCTTT. As protein: CASSFRGSTEAFF.

CDR3 sequence (DNA): TGTGCCAGCAGCTTAGCTCTGATGAACACTGAAGCTTTCTTT. This translates into CASSLALMNTEAFF. The chain links TRBV7-9 to TRBJ1-1; D unresolved. V lost 0 bases and J 0 bases, leaving 5 bases between the germline ends. The germline CDR1 and CDR2 sequences are SEHNR and FQNEAQ (reference sequence). There are 14 residues in the CDR3.

The rearrangement joins TRBV6-5 to TRBJ1-3; D is possibly TRBD1 (5 bases). The V and J ends lost 0 bases and 3 bases respectively, with 9 bases between them. Germline loops: CDR1 MNHEY, CDR2 SVGAGI. The CDR3 runs to 15 residues. CDR3 in amino acids: CASSYSAGSGNTIYF. The CDR3 nucleotides read TGTGCCAGCAGTTACTCGGCAGGGAGTGGAAACACCATATATTTT.

The chain uses TRBV10-3 and TRBJ2-3; 8 bases match TRBD2. V lost 7 bases to trimming and J lost 6 bases; unmatched junction nucleotides: 6. CDR3 length: 13 amino acids. In germline, CDR1 is ENHRY, CDR2 SYGVKD. CDR3 sequence (DNA): TGTGCCATCAAAGCGCCGGGGGGGGATACGCAGTATTTT. The encoded protein is CAIKAPGGDTQYF.

The V gene is TRBV5-6, the J gene TRBJ2-3; TRBD1 matches 10 bases. The V and J ends lost 4 bases and 7 bases, in that order; junction bases with no gene match: 12. This CDR3 is built from 16 residues. Germline CDR1 is SGHDT and CDR2 is YYEEEE. CDR3 nucleotides: TGTGCCAGCAGCGTAACCGGGACAGGGGAGGCCTATACGCAGTATTTT. Its protein product is CASSVTGTGEAYTQYF.

The chain combines TRBV27 with TRBJ1-2; D may be TRBD1 (6 bases). The germline V gene has CDR1 MNHEY and CDR2 SMNVEV (reference sequence). The CDR3 loop spans 13 amino acids. V was clipped by 2 bases and J by 2 bases, with 6 bases between them. The DNA for the CDR3 is TGTGCCAGCAGTTTAGGGGGCAACTATGGCTACACCTTC. Translation: CASSLGGNYGYTF.

J is TRBJ1-2 and V is TRBV6-5; D possibly corresponds to TRBD1 (6 bases). The CDR3 totals 15 residues. CDR1 is MNHEY, CDR2 SVGAGI, per germline. Trimming removed 4 bases at V and 10 bases at J, with 22 bases between. CDR3 loop: CASSSESPQGRAYTF. CDR3 bases: TGTGCCAGCAGTTCCGAGTCCCCCCAGGGGAGAGCCTACACCTTC.

V usage is TRBV30 and J usage is TRBJ1-1, with D possibly matching TRBD1 (6 bases). The V and J ends lost 4 bases and 0 bases respectively, with 12 bases between them. From germline, CDR1 is GTSNPN and CDR2 SVGIG (reference sequence). The CDR3 contains 14 residues. CDR3 region: CAWNRESLNTEAFF. The CDR3, as DNA: TGTGCCTGGAACAGGGAGTCGCTGAACACTGAAGCTTTCTTT. Full variable domain (remainder filled in from reference TRBV30 and TRBJ1-1): SQTIHQWPATLVQPVGSPLSLECTVEGTSNPNLYWYRQAAGRGLQLLFYSVGIGQISSEVPQNLSASRPQDRQFILSSKKLLLSDSGFYLCAWNRESLNTEAFFGQGTRLTVV.

V is TRBV13 and J is TRBJ2-3; unclear D gene. Trimming shortened V by 4 bases and J by 7 bases, and 9 bases separated the two germline ends. The CDR3 is 12 residues long. Germline assignment: CDR1 PRHDT and CDR2 FYEKMQ (reference sequence). The chain's CDR3 is CASSSRLYTQYF. As DNA, the CDR3 is TGTGCCAGCAGCTCCCGTCTTTATACGCAGTATTTT.

The chain links TRBV19 to TRBJ1-2; the match to TRBD1 covers 8 bases. With 4 bases clipped from V and 4 bases from J, the junction kept 8 bases outside the gene matches. This CDR3 comprises 15 residues. Germline assignment: CDR1 LNHDA and CDR2 SQIVND (reference sequence). The CDR3, as DNA: TGTGCCAGTAGTACCCGACAGGGGCCGGTCTATGGCTACACCTTC. It is translated as CASSTRQGPVYGYTF.

This clone has just a few counts. The chain carries TRBV19 and TRBJ1-1; no clear D. V lost 3 bases and J lost 2, with 13 bases in between. Germline values: CDR1 LNHDA, CDR2 SQIVND (reference sequence). This CDR3 spans 15 amino acids. The CDR3 region is CASSITPGPNTEAFF. CDR3 DNA sequence: TGTGCCAGTAGTATCACCCCCGGCCCAAACACTGAAGCTTTCTTT.

The chain joins TRBV6-4 to TRBJ2-3; D tentatively fits TRBD1 or TRBD2 (5 bases each). The CDR3 loop spans 13 amino acids. V gave up 3 bases and J gave up 6 bases, with 10 bases separating them. Germline-derived CDR1 and CDR2 are MRHNA and SNTAGT. CDR3 protein: CASSEWGKDTQYF. Here the CDR3 DNA reads TGTGCCAGCAGTGAGTGGGGGAAGGATACGCAGTATTTT.

This rearrangement joins TRBV4-3 to TRBJ1-2; 7 bases fit TRBD1. CDR3 length: 16 amino acids. The J segment lost 2 bases and the V segment lost 1 base, leaving 7 bases of the junction unmatched. Germline-derived CDR1 and CDR2 are LGHNA and YSLEER. CDR3 nucleotide sequence: TGCGCCAGCAGCCAAGCCGCGACAGGGTCCAACTATGGCTACACCTTC. The encoded protein is CASSQAATGSNYGYTF.

The chain uses TRBV5-1 and TRBJ1-6; D perhaps matches TRBD1 (6 bases). The CDR3 sequence is 16 residues long. V lost 1 base to trimming and J lost 5 bases, with 13 bases between them. CDR1 and CDR2 (germline): SGHRS, YFSETQ. CDR3 sequence (DNA): TGCGCCAGCAGCTTGTTCCCTCGACAGGATAATTCACCCCTCCACTTT. Protein product: CASSLFPRQDNSPLHF.

CDR3 in amino acids: CASSEALLGSTDYGTDTQYF. Written as DNA, the CDR3 is TGTGCCAGCAGTGAAGCGCTTCTAGGGTCGACCGATTACGGCACAGATACGCAGTATTTT. J is TRBJ2-3 and V is TRBV2; D ambiguous. The CDR3 consists of 20 residues. Germline V lookup: CDR1 SNHLY, CDR2 FYNNEI. V lost 0 bases and J lost 1, with 23 bases in between.

J is TRBJ1-2 and V is TRBV9; possible D gene TRBD1, 5 bases. V lost 2 bases to trimming and J lost 2 bases, with 13 bases between them. The CDR3 has 15 residues. Germline-derived CDR1 and CDR2 are SGDLS and YYNGEE. This chain's CDR3 is CASSVSAGPNYGYTF. CDR3 DNA sequence: TGTGCCAGCAGCGTTTCAGCAGGGCCCAACTATGGCTACACCTTC.

This chain uses TRBV19 with TRBJ1-2; no firm D call. The ends were cut back, 5 bases at V and 6 bases at J, with 13 bases in the middle. The CDR3 contains 13 residues. Germline CDR1 LNHDA, CDR2 SQIVND (reference sequence). CDR3 sequence reads: CASSPTGPHGYTF. The CDR3, as DNA: TGTGCCAGTAGTCCGACCGGACCCCATGGCTACACCTTC.

Points on this clone: The same CDR3 also results from other DNA sequences found in this sample. V gene TRBV2 combines with J gene TRBJ2-5; a weak D match, TRBD2 (7 bases). V lost 3 bases and J 5 bases, leaving 16 bases between the germline ends. This CDR3 has 15 residues. CDR1 is SNHLY and CDR2 is FYNNEI in the germline V gene. The CDR3 spells CASSDGGGAGETQYF. CDR3 in DNA: TGTGCCAGCAGTGATGGGGGGGGCGCGGGGGAGACCCAGTACTTC.

The V and J genes are TRBV29-1 and TRBJ2-3, with 7 bases fitting TRBD2. The V gene's germline CDR1 is SQVTM and CDR2 ANQGSEA. This CDR3 contains 16 residues. V gave up 4 bases and J gave up 2 bases; unmatched junction bases: 12. CDR3 sequence (DNA): TGCAGCGTTGCGGGGACTATCCTTACCCTCACAGATACGCAGTATTTT. Translated, it gives CSVAGTILTLTDTQYF.

This rearrangement joins TRBV28 to TRBJ1-1; D perhaps matches TRBD1 (6 bases). CDR1 is MDHEN, CDR2 SYDVKM, per germline. The CDR3 is made up of 15 amino acids. Trimming removed 6 bases from V and 3 bases from J, with 17 bases in between. The CDR3 DNA is TGTGCCAGCAGACTACAGACAGGTGGGTACACTGAAGCTTTCTTT. It is translated as CASRLQTGGYTEAFF.

J is TRBJ1-2 and V is TRBV5-1; D not certain. Germline CDR1 is SGHRS and CDR2 is YFSETQ. CDR3 length: 17 amino acids. V lost 0 bases and J lost 4, with 19 bases in between. The CDR3 region is CASSLVGSLTPGYGYTF. CDR3 DNA sequence: TGCGCCAGCAGCTTGGTTGGCAGCCTAACCCCGGGCTATGGCTACACCTTC. Supplemented by reference TRBV5-1 and TRBJ1-2, the full variable domain reads KAGVTQTPRYLIKTRGQQVTLSCSPISGHRSVSWYQQTPGQGLQFLFEYFSETQRNKGNFPGRFSGRQFSNSRSEMNVSTLELGDSALYLCASSLVGSLTPGYGYTFGSGTRLTVV.

The chain couples TRBV2 to TRBJ1-3; D gene ambiguous. The CDR3 is made up of 17 amino acids. Germline CDR1 SNHLY, CDR2 FYNNEI. Deletions cut 0 bases from V and 0 bases from J, with 12 bases between. The CDR3 sequence: CASSEAVGGFSGNTIYF. The CDR3 nucleotides read TGTGCCAGCAGTGAAGCAGTAGGCGGATTCTCTGGAAACACCATATATTTT.

The chain carries TRBV27 and TRBJ1-5; D perhaps matches TRBD1 (5 bases). CDR3 size: 15 residues. V was pared by 8 bases and J by 7 bases, with 21 bases between. Germline CDR1 and CDR2: MNHEY and SMNVEV (reference sequence). The CDR3 bases are TGTGCCAGCGGAGACGGGAGGGGAGCGTGGCAGCCCCAGCATTTT. Amino acids: CASGDGRGAWQPQHF.